A single sample is the source of the 5 T cell receptor beta chains below, sequenced in a study of OX40 agonist ivuxolimab in advanced cancers. Using immunoSEQ multiplex PCR, the repertoire was profiled, and TCRdb retains in-frame clones only, with some absent. The repertoire holds tens of thousands of clones, with about 85% as singletons. Sample: CD4+ or CD8+ T cells sorted from blood, taken in a trial of the OX40 agonist ivuxolimab. The source is an adult with an advanced solid tumor such as melanoma, head and neck, liver or kidney cancer.

The CDR3 loop is CASSERGLAGRGVNEQFF. The CDR3 DNA reads as TGTGCCAGCAGTGAGAGGGGACTAGCGGGGAGGGGAGTAAATGAGCAGTTCTTC. The rearrangement links TRBV2 to TRBJ2-1, with 13 positions matching TRBD2. The CDR3 covers 18 residues. CDR1 and CDR2 (germline): SNHLY, FYNNEI. V shed 3 bases, J shed 7 bases, and the junction held 12 bases outside the gene matches.

In this sample, this clone turned up once. The chain links TRBV6-4 to TRBJ2-2; the match to TRBD2 covers 8 bases. The CDR3 runs 16 residues. The V and J ends lost 3 bases and 4 bases, in that order; junction bases with no gene match: 7. From germline, CDR1 is MRHNA and CDR2 SNTAGT. The CDR3 DNA is TGTGCCAGCAGTGAACTGTCCGGGAGGGCCACCGGGGAGCTGTTTTTT. Translated: CASSELSGRATGELFF.

The V gene is TRBV7-9, the J gene TRBJ2-7, with D tentatively TRBD1 or TRBD2 (5 bases each). Germline lookup yields CDR1 SEHNR and CDR2 FQNEAQ (reference sequence). The CDR3 is 15 residues long. V lost 5 bases to trimming and J lost 3 bases, with 17 bases between them. The CDR3 here is CASSPGITGLYEQYF. In DNA, the CDR3 is TGTGCCAGCAGCCCCGGTATTACGGGGCTCTACGAGCAGTACTTC.

This clone was seen only once. The chain employs TRBV7-9 and TRBJ2-7; 14 nucleotides agree with TRBD2. CDR1 and CDR2 from the germline V gene are SEHNR and FQNEAQ (reference sequence). CDR3 size: 15 residues. J lost 6 bases, V lost 4 bases, and 5 bases had no gene match. CDR3 coding DNA: TGTGCCAGCAGCTACCTGGGACTAGCGGGGGCCGAGCAGTACTTC. It is translated as CASSYLGLAGAEQYF.

The chain is built from TRBV28 and TRBJ2-3; TRBD1 is a possible D gene (5 bases). There are 18 residues in the CDR3. Looked up from germline, CDR1 is MDHEN and CDR2 is SYDVKM. The V end was cut by 8 bases, the J end by 0 bases, with 24 bases between. CDR3 in DNA: TGTGCCAGCTCTCAGGGCGGTTGGGGCCCCATAAGCACAGATACGCAGTATTTT. Its translation is CASSQGGWGPISTDTQYF.